The clone carrying this T cell receptor (beta chain) was seen once. CDR1 is SGHRS, CDR2 YFSETQ, per germline. The CDR3 is 13 amino acids. The V end was cut by 4 bases, the J end by 4 bases, with 8 bases between. Next came a second PCR, run for about 6 to 12 cycles, which used a sample-barcoded 5' primer along with a J-beta primer mix. Each CDR3 protein is one row after TCRdb ran MiXCR on the 5' RACE reads. The sample has 700,000 to 800,000 distinct CDR3 sequences; roughly two fifths are singletons. The data were taken from a study of blood T cells in healthy people across ages. This clonotype was obtained from a woman in her fifties or sixties in good health. Specimen: blood. The genes are TRBV5-1 and TRBJ2-2; D gene ambiguous. CDR3 in amino acids: CASSAKTTGELFF. DNA of the CDR3: TGCGCCAGCAGCGCAAAAACCACCGGGGAGCTGTTTTTT.